This T cell receptor (beta chain) was sequenced during a study of identical twins. V shed 0 bases and J shed 3 bases, with 5 bases lying between them. This CDR3 contains 13 residues. CDR1 and CDR2 from the germline V gene are SGHAT and FQNNGV. TCRdb used MiXCR to reprocess the 5' RACE reads, holding one entry per CDR3 protein. This sample has around 450,000 distinct CDR3 sequences, with 11% to 15% found just once. The data also belong to a second study, concerning yellow fever vaccine responses in identical twins.

The sequence derives from a woman aged 18-30 years in good health. This chain links TRBV11-2 with TRBJ1-1; D gene unclear. The sample was CD4+ T cells sorted from blood. The CDR3 DNA is TGTGCCAGCAGCTTAGAACTGGACACTGAAGCTTTCTTT. Protein sequence: CASSLELDTEAFF.